A single sample is the source of the 20 T cell receptor beta chains below, sequenced in a study of regulatory and conventional T cells in RAG deficiency. The repertoire was sequenced with immunoSEQ multiplex PCR; TCRdb's copy has only in-frame clones and lacks some. This table holds some 30,000 clones, about 91% found once. The same sample was also used in a study of regulatory T cells. As that report states: Amplification used 52 TRBV primers and 13 TRBJ primers.

Sequenced: CD8+ T cells sorted from blood. The receptors come from a human donor in good health.

The CDR3 sequence is CASGLAPGGFF. The CDR3 DNA is TGTGCTAGTGGTTTGGCCCCCGGTGGGTTCTTC. The rearrangement links TRBV12-5 to TRBJ2-1, with unresolved D. CDR1 is LGHNT, CDR2 FRNRAP, per germline. This CDR3 spans 11 amino acids. Trimming took 1 base from V and 15 from J, leaving 10 bases between them.

This chain connects TRBV5-1 to TRBJ2-3; 11 nucleotides align to TRBD2. The length of the CDR3 is 15 residues. Trimming cost V 4 bases and J 1 base; bases outside gene matches: 2. Germline V gene data show CDR1 as SGHRS and CDR2 as YFSETQ. As DNA, the CDR3 is TGCGCCAGCAGCCAGACTAGCGGGGGCACAGATACGCAGTATTTT. It translates to CASSQTSGGTDTQYF.

In this sample, this clone turned up once. This chain uses TRBV29-1 with TRBJ2-2; D is perhaps TRBD1 (6 bases). The ends were cut back, 6 bases at V and 4 bases at J, with 15 bases in the middle. Germline CDR1 SQVTM, CDR2 ANQGSEA. This CDR3 has 14 amino acids. CDR3 nucleotide sequence: TGCAGCGTGAGGACAGCCCTCGGCACCGGGGAGCTGTTTTTT. Its protein product is CSVRTALGTGELFF.

The genes are TRBV29-1 and TRBJ1-1; no clear D gene. The V end was cut by 2 bases, the J end by 5 bases, with 15 bases between. The length of the CDR3 is 14 residues. The germline CDR1 and CDR2 sequences are SQVTM and ANQGSEA. CDR3 DNA: TGCAGCGTTGAACCCATGTTAGGGTCGACTGAAGCTTTCTTT. This sequence encodes CSVEPMLGSTEAFF.

The V gene is TRBV30, the J gene TRBJ1-6; no reliable D call. Trimming cost V 0 bases and J 6 bases, with 9 bases left between them. The CDR3 covers 14 residues. CDR1 is GTSNPN and CDR2 is SVGIG in the germline V gene (reference sequence). As DNA, the CDR3 is TGTGCCTGGAGTGTACACGGGGTTAATTCACCCCTCCACTTT. Translating it yields CAWSVHGVNSPLHF.

The chain uses TRBV11-2 and TRBJ1-2, with 9 positions matching TRBD1. The trim removed 5 bases at V and 7 bases at J, leaving 14 bases unmatched. Looked up from germline, CDR1 is SGHAT and CDR2 is FQNNGV. The CDR3 runs to 16 residues. CDR3 protein: CASSPSGGQGYGGYTF. CDR3 bases: TGTGCCAGCAGCCCCTCAGGGGGACAGGGCTATGGTGGCTACACCTTC.

The chain employs TRBV5-8 and TRBJ1-1, with D possibly being TRBD1 (5 bases). V lost 4 bases and J lost 0, with 10 bases in between. Germline loops: CDR1 SGHTS, CDR2 YDEGEE. The CDR3 length is 14 residues. The CDR3 loop is CASSHQGLNTEAFF. The DNA for the CDR3 is TGTGCCAGCAGCCATCAGGGATTGAACACTGAAGCTTTCTTT. The full variable domain, its missing parts supplied by reference TRBV5-8 and TRBJ1-1, is EAGVTQSPTHLIKTRGQQATLRCSPISGHTSVYWYQQALGLGLQFLLWYDEGEERNRGNFPPRFSGRQFPNYSSELNVNALELEDSALYLCASSHQGLNTEAFFGQGTRLTVV.

This chain uses TRBV7-3 with TRBJ2-7; D might be TRBD2 (6 bases). V dropped 2 bases and J dropped 0 bases, with 11 bases sitting between them. The CDR3 loop spans 15 amino acids. The V gene's germline CDR1 is SGHTA and CDR2 FQGTGA. The CDR3 DNA reads as TGTGCCAGCAGCTTAGGTAGCGGAAGCTCCTACGAGCAGTACTTC. It translates to CASSLGSGSSYEQYF.

The chain is built from TRBV11-2 and TRBJ2-7; tentatively, D is TRBD1 (5 bases). V dropped 5 bases and J dropped 7 bases, with 15 bases sitting between them. This CDR3 comprises 13 residues. From germline, CDR1 is SGHAT and CDR2 FQNNGV. The CDR3 loop is CASSPDITWEQYF. DNA for the CDR3: TGTGCCAGCAGCCCGGACATTACATGGGAGCAGTACTTC.

The chain uses TRBV4-2 and TRBJ2-5; D is ambiguous. The DNA end favors TRBJ2-7, so the J call may be wrong. This CDR3 is built from 15 residues. CDR1 and CDR2 from the germline V gene are LGHNA and YNFKEQ. CDR3 sequence (DNA): TGTGCCAGCAGCCATCTAAATCCGAGGTCCTACGAGCAGTACTTC. Its translation is CASSHLNPRSYEQYF.

This sequence joins TRBV7-9 and TRBJ2-7; 7 bases fit TRBD2. Losses at the gene ends were 4 bases for V and 3 bases for J; bases not matched to a gene: 6. Germline loops: CDR1 SEHNR, CDR2 FQNEAQ (reference sequence). The CDR3 is 14 amino acids. Written as DNA, the CDR3 is TGTGCCAGCAGCTCCCCCGGACTAGTCTACGAGCAGTACTTC. Its translation: CASSSPGLVYEQYF.

The rearrangement links TRBV9 to TRBJ1-4; a weak D match, TRBD1 (5 bases). This CDR3 is built from 17 residues. The germline V gene has CDR1 SGDLS and CDR2 YYNGEE. Trimming took off 0 bases at V and 0 bases at J, with 12 bases between the two ends. CDR3 nucleotide sequence: TGTGCCAGCAGCGTAGCTGGAGGGGTTGCAACTAATGAAAAACTGTTTTTT. Its translation is CASSVAGGVATNEKLFF.

The J gene is TRBJ2-1, the V gene TRBV5-1; 7 nucleotides match TRBD2. There are 15 residues in the CDR3. Trimming took 4 bases from V and 1 from J; bases not matched to a gene: 5. Looked up from germline, CDR1 is SGHRS and CDR2 is YFSETQ. The DNA of the CDR3 is TGCGCCAGCAGCATAGCGGGTCTGTCCTACAATGAGCAGTTCTTC. It is translated as CASSIAGLSYNEQFF.

The rearrangement uses TRBV11-2 and TRBJ2-7; 11 nucleotides agree with TRBD1. This CDR3 contains 14 residues. J gave up 6 bases and V 1 base, and 2 bases lay outside the gene matches. The V gene's germline CDR1 is SGHAT and CDR2 FQNNGV. CDR3 DNA: TGTGCCAGCAGCTTAGTCGGGACAGGGGGCGAGCAGTACTTC. This sequence encodes CASSLVGTGGEQYF.

The V gene is TRBV11-2, the J gene TRBJ1-2; TRBD1 might be the D (5 bases). CDR1 and CDR2 from the germline V gene are SGHAT and FQNNGV. CDR3 length: 13 amino acids. The V end was cut by 1 base, the J end by 3 bases, with 6 bases between. CDR3 residues: CASSLAQDYGYTF. Here the CDR3 DNA reads TGTGCCAGCAGCTTAGCACAGGACTATGGCTACACCTTC. The full variable domain, its missing parts supplied by reference TRBV11-2 and TRBJ1-2, is EAGVAQSPRYKIIEKRQSVAFWCNPISGHATLYWYQQILGQGPKLLIQFQNNGVVDDSQLPKDRFSAERLKGVDSTLKIQPAKLEDSAVYLCASSLAQDYGYTFGSGTRLTVV.

The chain employs TRBV20-1 and TRBJ2-1, with a weak D call TRBD2 (6 bases). Germline V gene lookup returns CDR1 DFQATT and CDR2 SNEGSKA (reference sequence). The length of the CDR3 is 11 residues. The CDR3 region is CTAGFYNEQFF. The CDR3 coding sequence is TGCACAGCGGGCTTCTACAATGAGCAGTTCTTC.

The chain links TRBV4-1 to TRBJ2-7; 7 nucleotides match TRBD2. CDR1 and CDR2 (germline): MGHRA, YSYEKL. This CDR3 spans 18 amino acids. V lost 1 base to trimming and J lost 1 base; unmatched junction nucleotides: 13. CDR3 loop: CASSQADFIGLGSYEQYF. CDR3 sequence (DNA): TGCGCCAGCAGCCAAGCGGACTTTATTGGACTAGGATCCTACGAGCAGTACTTC.

The rearrangement joins TRBV5-5 to TRBJ2-7; perhaps TRBD2 as D (6 bases). V was cut by 2 bases and J by 2 bases, with 14 bases left in between. CDR3 length equals 15 residues. Germline lookup yields CDR1 SGHKS and CDR2 YYEKEE (reference sequence). As DNA, the CDR3 is TGTGCCAGCAGCTTTGTCACTAGCATACCCTACGAGCAGTACTTC. Its protein is CASSFVTSIPYEQYF.

On this clone itself: The identical CDR3 is also encoded by other nucleotide sequences in the sample. V gene TRBV5-1 combines with J gene TRBJ1-1; the match to TRBD1 covers 7 bases. This CDR3 contains 14 residues. Germline lookup yields CDR1 SGHRS and CDR2 YFSETQ. Trimming took 3 bases from V and 1 from J; bases not matched to a gene: 3. The CDR3 DNA sequence: TGCGCCAGCAGCTCGGGACAGCCGAACACTGAAGCTTTCTTT. This encodes CASSSGQPNTEAFF.

The chain links TRBV30 to TRBJ1-6; no clear D gene. Looked up from germline, CDR1 is GTSNPN and CDR2 is SVGIG (reference sequence). This CDR3 spans 15 amino acids. Trimming took 3 bases from V and 12 from J, leaving 21 bases between them. The CDR3 nucleotides are TGTGCCTGGAGCCACCGGGCCCCGATTATAAGACCCCTCCACTTT. This sequence encodes CAWSHRAPIIRPLHF.